Below are 11 T cell receptor beta chains sequenced from a single sample in a study of T cells in Graves' hyperthyroidism and ophthalmopathy. RNA transcripts yielded amplified TCR beta CDR3 regions. When the TCR CDR3 underwent first-round RT-PCR, the HTBI primer set was used. TCRdb used MiXCR to reprocess the multiplex PCR reads, holding one entry per CDR3 protein. The sample contains roughly 520,000 distinct CDR3 sequences, roughly 25% of which appear only once. What was sequenced was blood. Every receptor here comes from a woman aged 25 to 39 with Graves' ophthalmopathy.

This clonotype was detected a few times. At one of its ends the junction is not consistent with the germline gene, which may arise from a read error. V gene TRBV5-6 combines with J gene TRBJ2-5; D is possibly TRBD2 (5 bases). The CDR3 spans 14 residues. Germline V gives CDR1 SGHDT, CDR2 YYEEEE. The CDR3 DNA reads TGTGCCAGCAGCTCCATTACAGAGGGAGAGACCAAGTACTTC. Translated: CASSSITEGETKYF. Combining the CDR3 with reference TRBV5-6 and TRBJ2-5 gives the whole variable domain DAGVTQSPTHLIKTRGQQVTLRCSPKSGHDTVSWYQQALGQGPQFIFQYYEEEERQRGNFPDRFSGHQFPNYSSELNVNALLLGDSALYLCASSSITEGETKYFGPGTRLLVL.

This clonotype was observed once. The chain couples TRBV5-1 to TRBJ2-7; 7 nucleotides agree with TRBD2. V trimming: 7 bases; J trimming: 2 bases; junction bases outside the gene matches: 3. CDR3 length: 12 residues. Looked up from germline, CDR1 is SGHRS and CDR2 is YFSETQ. CDR3 nucleotide sequence: TGCGCCAGCGGCGGGAGTACCTACGAGCAGTACTTC. It encodes CASGGSTYEQYF.

This clonotype was counted only a few times. The chain has TRBV9 and TRBJ1-1; no definite D call. V was pared by 3 bases and J by 0 bases, with 12 bases between. The germline V gene encodes CDR1 SGDLS and CDR2 YYNGEE. CDR3 length: 15 residues. CDR3 nucleotides: TGTGCCAGCAGCGAGGCGGGGTCCCTGAACACTGAAGCTTTCTTT. Translated, it gives CASSEAGSLNTEAFF.

The chain recombines TRBV29-1 with TRBJ2-5, with D perhaps assigned TRBD1 or TRBD2 (5 bases each). Per the germline V gene, CDR1 is SQVTM and CDR2 is ANQGSEA. CDR3 length equals 13 residues. V lost 6 bases and J 5 bases, leaving 16 bases between the germline ends. The DNA for the CDR3 is TGCAGCGTAGGGGACGGAGGACCGGAGACCCAGTACTTC. Protein: CSVGDGGPETQYF.

The chain couples TRBV11-3 to TRBJ2-3; D is undetermined. This CDR3 contains 14 residues. V dropped 5 bases and J dropped 5 bases, with 14 bases sitting between them. CDR1 SGHNT and CDR2 YENEEA come from the germline V gene. CDR3 DNA: TGTGCCAGCAGCCTCCGTTGGACCCTAGATACGCAGTATTTT. Translation: CASSLRWTLDTQYF.

Many counts were recorded for this clonotype. The genes are TRBV27 and TRBJ1-2; maybe TRBD1 (5 bases). The length of the CDR3 is 14 residues. Between the trimmed V and J ends, which lost 6 bases and 4 bases, there was a span of 15 bases. Germline V CDR1 and CDR2: MNHEY, SMNVEV (reference sequence). CDR3 DNA sequence: TGTGCCAGCAGGGGGCTGGGATCTTCCTATGGCTACACCTTC. This gives the protein CASRGLGSSYGYTF.

The table lists this clonotype with many counts. The rearrangement uses TRBV12-3 or TRBV12-4 and TRBJ1-5; D gene ambiguous. V gave up 3 bases and J gave up 3 bases, with 12 bases separating them. The CDR3 runs to 15 residues. The CDR3 here is CASSFRGLNNQPQHF. The CDR3 region has the DNA TGTGCCAGCAGTTTCCGGGGTCTGAACAATCAGCCCCAGCATTTT.

The genes are TRBV3-1 and TRBJ2-2; D uncertain. The CDR3 sequence is 16 residues long. The V gene lost 1 base and the J gene lost 4 bases, with 13 bases spanning the gap. The germline CDR1 and CDR2 sequences are LGHDT and YNNKEL (reference sequence). This CDR3 reads CASSQAARQTTGELFF. In DNA, the CDR3 is TGTGCCAGCAGCCAAGCCGCGAGACAAACCACCGGGGAGCTGTTTTTT.

Comment on this clonotype: At one end the junction does not follow the germline gene, possibly because of a read error. V usage is TRBV4-3 and J usage is TRBJ1-6, with D unresolved. The CDR3 length is 14 residues. CDR1 and CDR2 from the germline V gene are LGHNA and YSLEER. The CDR3 protein is CTSSHQDYNSPLHF. DNA for the CDR3: TGCACCAGCAGTCATCAAGACTATAATTCACCCCTCCACTTT.

In its sample, this clonotype was seen a few times. The gene calls are TRBV6-1 and TRBJ1-2; the D gene is possibly TRBD1 (5 bases). Trimming stripped 2 bases from V and 4 bases from J, with 11 bases between. The CDR3 runs to 14 residues. Germline V gene sequence: CDR1 MNHNS, CDR2 SASEGT. CDR3 coding DNA: TGTGCCAGCAGTGAATACCGGGGACCCTATGGCTACACCTTC. Amino acids: CASSEYRGPYGYTF.

V gene TRBV29-1 combines with J gene TRBJ2-4, with D uncertain. Germline V CDR1 and CDR2: SQVTM, ANQGSEA. V was cut by 6 bases and J by 1 base, with 7 bases left in between. The CDR3 runs 12 residues. CDR3: CSVSLAKNIQYF. Here the CDR3 DNA reads TGCAGCGTCAGCCTCGCCAAAAACATTCAGTACTTC.